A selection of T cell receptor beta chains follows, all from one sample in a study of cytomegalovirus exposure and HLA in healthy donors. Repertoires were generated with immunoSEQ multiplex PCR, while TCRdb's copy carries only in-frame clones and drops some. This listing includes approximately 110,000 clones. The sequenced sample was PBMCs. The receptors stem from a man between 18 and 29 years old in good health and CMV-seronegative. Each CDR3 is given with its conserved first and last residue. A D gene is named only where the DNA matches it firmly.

CDR3 DNA: TGTGCCAGCAGTTACAGCGGGGGCGGCTTTAACACTGAAGCTTTCTTT; CDR3 protein: CASSYSGGGFNTEAFF; V gene: TRBV6-5; J gene: TRBJ1-1; D gene: .
CDR3 DNA: TGTGCCTGGAGCCTACAGGGCAATCAGCCCCAGCATTTT; CDR3 protein: CAWSLQGNQPQHF; V gene: TRBV30; J gene: TRBJ1-5; D gene: .
CDR3 DNA: TGTGCCATCAGTCCAGGGATTTCCCCCACAGATACGCAGTATTTT; CDR3 protein: CAISPGISPTDTQYF; V gene: TRBV10-3; J gene: TRBJ2-3; D gene: .
CDR3 DNA: TGCGCCTCCCGGCGGCCCGCAGATACGCAGTATTTT; CDR3 protein: CASRRPADTQYF; V gene: TRBV5-1; J gene: TRBJ2-3; D gene: .
CDR3 DNA: TGTGCCAGTAGTATGGGACTCACTGAAGCTTTCTTT; CDR3 protein: CASSMGLTEAFF; V gene: TRBV19; J gene: TRBJ1-1; D gene: .
CDR3 DNA: TGTGCTAGTGGTTACGGACTAGCGGGAGTTCTAGATACGCAGTATTTT; CDR3 protein: CASGYGLAGVLDTQYF; V gene: TRBV12-5; J gene: TRBJ2-3; D gene: TRBD2
CDR3 DNA: TGTGCCAGCAGCCATGCCGAGACAGGCGGGTACTTC; CDR3 protein: CASSHAETGGYF; V gene: TRBV5-6; J gene: TRBJ2-7; D gene: .
CDR3 DNA: TGTGCCAGTCATTCTTCGGGGGAACGTCGTGGCTATGGCTACACCTTC; CDR3 protein: CASHSSGERRGYGYTF; V gene: TRBV19; J gene: TRBJ1-2; D gene: .
CDR3 DNA: TGTGCCAGCAGTCCACGACAGGGAGGCTACGAGCAGTACTTC; CDR3 protein: CASSPRQGGYEQYF; V gene: TRBV27; J gene: TRBJ2-7; D gene: .
CDR3 DNA: TGTGCCAGCAGTTTTATGACAGGGGGCTCCTACGAGCAGTACTTC; CDR3 protein: CASSFMTGGSYEQYF; V gene: TRBV27; J gene: TRBJ2-7; D gene: TRBD1
CDR3 DNA: TGTGCCAGCAGCTTAGTAGGTAGGGAGGGGAACGAGCAGTACTTC; CDR3 protein: CASSLVGREGNEQYF; V gene: TRBV7-9; J gene: TRBJ2-7; D gene: TRBD2
CDR3 DNA: TGTGCCAGCAGTGAGTCGGTTAAGAACACTGAAGCTTTCTTT; CDR3 protein: CASSESVKNTEAFF; V gene: TRBV2; J gene: TRBJ1-1; D gene: .
CDR3 DNA: TGTGCCAGCAGAAGTTGGCCAGATACGCAGTATTTT; CDR3 protein: CASRSWPDTQYF; V gene: TRBV2; J gene: TRBJ2-3; D gene: .
CDR3 DNA: TGTGCCAGCAGCGCAAACCCGGGAGGGACTGAAGCTTTCTTT; CDR3 protein: CASSANPGGTEAFF; V gene: TRBV9; J gene: TRBJ1-1; D gene: .
CDR3 DNA: TGCGCCAGCAGCTTGGTTCAGGGAAAAATACCGACCCCCTACGAGCAGTACTTC; CDR3 protein: CASSLVQGKIPTPYEQYF; V gene: TRBV5-1; J gene: TRBJ2-7; D gene: .
CDR3 DNA: TGTGCCGCTCGGAGGGAGAACAGGGGGGGAATTCATGGCTACACCTTC; CDR3 protein: CAARRENRGGIHGYTF; V gene: TRBV19; J gene: TRBJ1-2; D gene: TRBD1
CDR3 DNA: TGTGCCAGCAGTTTTAGAGGCTATGGCTACACCTTC; CDR3 protein: CASSFRGYGYTF; V gene: TRBV28; J gene: TRBJ1-2; D gene: .
CDR3 DNA: TGCGCCAGCAGCTTTGGACTAGCGGGAGGCCGCTCCTACAATGAGCAGTTCTTC; CDR3 protein: CASSFGLAGGRSYNEQFF; V gene: TRBV5-1; J gene: TRBJ2-1; D gene: TRBD2
CDR3 DNA: TGTGCCAGCAGCCCCCCTGGACAGGATAGCTCCTATAATTCACCCCTCCACTTT; CDR3 protein: CASSPPGQDSSYNSPLHF; V gene: TRBV7-9; J gene: TRBJ1-6; D gene: TRBD1
CDR3 DNA: TGCGCCAGCAGCACAGGACAGGGGTTCACAGATACGCAGTATTTT; CDR3 protein: CASSTGQGFTDTQYF; V gene: TRBV5-1; J gene: TRBJ2-3; D gene: TRBD1
CDR3 DNA: TGTGCCAGCTCGGTCCTAGCGGGAGACAATGAGCAGTTCTTC; CDR3 protein: CASSVLAGDNEQFF; V gene: TRBV5-4; J gene: TRBJ2-1; D gene: TRBD2
CDR3 DNA: TGTGCCAGCAGCACGAGACTAGCGGGATCCTACGAGCAGTACTTC; CDR3 protein: CASSTRLAGSYEQYF; V gene: TRBV4-2; J gene: TRBJ2-7; D gene: TRBD2
CDR3 DNA: TGTGCCAGCAGAGACAGGGGCCTAGGGAGCGGGAGGTCCTACGAGCAGTACTTC; CDR3 protein: CASRDRGLGSGRSYEQYF; V gene: TRBV2; J gene: TRBJ2-7; D gene: .
CDR3 DNA: TGTGCCAGCAACCCCGACAGAGACAATGAGCAGTTCTTC; CDR3 protein: CASNPDRDNEQFF; V gene: TRBV2; J gene: TRBJ2-1; D gene: .
CDR3 DNA: TGTGCCAGCAGCCCCGTCGTTTTAGCGGGGAGCACAGATACGCAGTATTTT; CDR3 protein: CASSPVVLAGSTDTQYF; V gene: TRBV27; J gene: TRBJ2-3; D gene: TRBD2
CDR3 DNA: TGTGCCAGCAGTGATGTAGGCAGACTAACTAACTATGGCTACACCTTC; CDR3 protein: CASSDVGRLTNYGYTF; V gene: TRBV25-1; J gene: TRBJ1-2; D gene: .
CDR3 DNA: TGTGCCAGCAGTCCCCGGGGCTACGAGCAGTACTTC; CDR3 protein: CASSPRGYEQYF; V gene: TRBV28; J gene: TRBJ2-7; D gene: .
CDR3 DNA: TGTGCCAGCAGTTCTTCAGGGGGCGTTCGGGGAAACACCATATATTTT; CDR3 protein: CASSSSGGVRGNTIYF; V gene: TRBV6-5; J gene: TRBJ1-3; D gene: TRBD1
CDR3 DNA: TGTGCCAGCTCATCGACAGGTTCAGGAGCTTTCTTT; CDR3 protein: CASSSTGSGAFF; V gene: TRBV18; J gene: TRBJ1-1; D gene: .
CDR3 DNA: TGTGCCAGTAGACCAGGGAACTCCTACGAGCAGTACTTC; CDR3 protein: CASRPGNSYEQYF; V gene: TRBV19; J gene: TRBJ2-7; D gene: .
CDR3 DNA: TGTGCCAGCTCACCACAGGGACAGCGATCCTACGAGCAGTACTTC; CDR3 protein: CASSPQGQRSYEQYF; V gene: TRBV18; J gene: TRBJ2-7; D gene: TRBD1
CDR3 DNA: TGTGCCATCAGAGGACAGACTACCTACGAGCAGTACTTC; CDR3 protein: CAIRGQTTYEQYF; V gene: TRBV10-3; J gene: TRBJ2-7; D gene: .
CDR3 DNA: TGTGCTTTGGACAGGGGCTCCTACGAGCAGTACTTC; CDR3 protein: CALDRGSYEQYF; V gene: TRBV30; J gene: TRBJ2-7; D gene: TRBD1
CDR3 DNA: TGCGCCAGCAGCTTATTCGCGTTAGCTGGCAATGAGCAGTTCTTC; CDR3 protein: CASSLFALAGNEQFF; V gene: TRBV5-1; J gene: TRBJ2-1; D gene: .
CDR3 DNA: TGCGCCAGCAGCTTGGCGGTAGGAGCTCAGACCCAGTACTTC; CDR3 protein: CASSLAVGAQTQYF; V gene: TRBV5-1; J gene: TRBJ2-5; D gene: .
CDR3 DNA: TGTGCCTGGACCCGGCCGGGACTCAGGGACAATGAGCAGTTCTTC; CDR3 protein: CAWTRPGLRDNEQFF; V gene: TRBV30; J gene: TRBJ2-1; D gene: .
CDR3 DNA: TGTGCCAGCTCACCACCCGGCGGGACAGGGTTCGGGGAGCTGTTTTTT; CDR3 protein: CASSPPGGTGFGELFF; V gene: TRBV18; J gene: TRBJ2-2; D gene: TRBD1
CDR3 DNA: TGTGCCAGCAGCTCCGGACAGGATCAGCCCCAGCATTTT; CDR3 protein: CASSSGQDQPQHF; V gene: TRBV11-2; J gene: TRBJ1-5; D gene: TRBD1
CDR3 DNA: TGTGCCAGCAGTTTATGGCTAGCGGGAACGAACAATGAGCAGTTCTTC; CDR3 protein: CASSLWLAGTNNEQFF; V gene: TRBV28; J gene: TRBJ2-1; D gene: TRBD2
CDR3 DNA: TGTGCCAGCAGCATGGACAGGGGGAGAGGGGCCAACGTCCTGACTTTC; CDR3 protein: CASSMDRGRGANVLTF; V gene: TRBV4-2; J gene: TRBJ2-6; D gene: TRBD1